A single sample is the source of the 22 T cell receptor beta chains below, sequenced in a study of T cell changes during pregnancy in multiple sclerosis. Clones were read by immunoSEQ multiplex PCR, and TCRdb kept only the in-frame ones, dropping some. The sample includes about 36,000 clones, 91% of them seen just once. Sequences were derived from CD4+ T cells from peripheral blood mononuclear cells, sampled in the second trimester of pregnancy. These receptors originate from a female donor in good health, enrolled as a control in a pregnancy study.

J is TRBJ1-5 and V is TRBV5-1; D call uncertain. Trimming left V 10 bases short and J 4 bases short, with 6 bases between. CDR1 and CDR2 from the germline V gene are SGHRS and YFSETQ. CDR3 length: 10 amino acids. CDR3: CACTNQPQHF. Here the CDR3 DNA reads TGCGCCTGCACGAATCAGCCCCAGCATTTT.

In this sample, this clone turned up once. The V call is TRBV29-1, the J call TRBJ1-2; D unresolved. Germline CDR1 reads SQVTM; CDR2 reads ANQGSEA. The ends were cut back, 6 bases at V and 6 bases at J, with 20 bases in the middle. This CDR3 region has 14 residues. CDR3 bases: TGCAGCGTCCGAGGTGGAGGGAGGCACAATGGCTACACCTTC. Its protein is CSVRGGGRHNGYTF.

This chain connects TRBV5-1 to TRBJ2-7; TRBD2 matches at 13 bases. This CDR3 has 16 residues. From germline, CDR1 is SGHRS and CDR2 YFSETQ. V lost 4 bases to trimming and J lost 5 bases; unmatched junction nucleotides: 9. The CDR3: CASSNGLAGVIDEQYF. The CDR3, as DNA: TGCGCCAGCAGCAACGGACTAGCGGGAGTGATAGACGAGCAGTACTTC.

The genes are TRBV5-1 and TRBJ2-1, with 12 positions matching TRBD2. The CDR3 loop spans 16 amino acids. The junction had 9 bases not matched to a gene; V was cut back by 4 bases and J by 7 bases. The germline V gene has CDR1 SGHRS and CDR2 YFSETQ. CDR3 bases: TGCGCCAGCAGCCCCGGGCTAGCGGGGGGGCGAAATGAGCAGTTCTTC. Translation: CASSPGLAGGRNEQFF.

This sequence joins TRBV13 and TRBJ2-3; TRBD2 matches 9 bases. Germline V lookup: CDR1 PRHDT, CDR2 FYEKMQ (reference sequence). V shed 4 bases, J shed 1 base, and the junction held 3 bases outside the gene matches. The CDR3 has 15 amino acids. The CDR3 protein is CASSYSGGRTDTQYF. CDR3 nucleotides: TGTGCCAGCAGCTATAGCGGGGGACGCACAGATACGCAGTATTTT.

The chain recombines TRBV4-1 with TRBJ2-3; no definite D call. In germline, CDR1 is MGHRA, CDR2 YSYEKL. V lost 3 bases and J lost 4, with 11 bases in between. The CDR3 is made up of 14 amino acids. The CDR3 DNA reads TGCGCCAGCAGCCATATGTCTAACCCAGATACGCAGTATTTT. Its translation: CASSHMSNPDTQYF.

The rearrangement links TRBV6-5 to TRBJ1-4, with 7 bases aligning to TRBD1. Trimming at V came to 0 bases and at J to 6 bases, leaving 7 bases not matched to a gene. Germline V gene data show CDR1 as MNHEY and CDR2 as SVGAGI. CDR3 length equals 16 residues. The CDR3 is CASSYSTTGVDEKLFF. CDR3 coding DNA: TGTGCCAGCAGTTACTCGACTACAGGGGTGGATGAAAAACTGTTTTTT.

The V call is TRBV11-3, the J call TRBJ2-3; unclear D gene. Germline V gene data show CDR1 as SGHNT and CDR2 as YENEEA. The CDR3 sequence is 14 residues long. Trimming stripped 2 bases from V and 0 bases from J, with 6 bases between. The CDR3 nucleotides read TGTGCCAGCAGCTTAATGGGCAGCACAGATACGCAGTATTTT. It codes for CASSLMGSTDTQYF.

J is TRBJ2-4 and V is TRBV27, with 9 bases lining up with TRBD1. Germline V CDR1 and CDR2: MNHEY, SMNVEV (reference sequence). The CDR3 sequence is 16 residues long. Trimming at V came to 5 bases and at J to 7 bases, leaving 12 bases not matched to a gene. The CDR3 loop reads CASSLILGTGSNIQYF. In DNA form, the CDR3 reads TGTGCCAGCAGTCTGATACTCGGGACAGGGTCGAACATTCAGTACTTC.

The chain joins TRBV4-1 to TRBJ1-5, with a possible D match to TRBD1 (5 bases). The germline V gene encodes CDR1 MGHRA and CDR2 YSYEKL. V shed 1 base and J shed 8 bases, with 12 bases lying between them. CDR3 length: 14 residues. CDR3 amino acids: CASSQGGGSEPQHF. The CDR3 bases are TGCGCCAGCAGCCAAGGGGGGGGGTCAGAGCCCCAGCATTTT.

CDR3 residues: CASRGGTTDTQYF. In DNA form, the CDR3 reads TGTGCCAGTAGGGGGGGGACCACAGATACGCAGTATTTT. The chain employs TRBV19 and TRBJ2-3; 7 bases are a match to TRBD2. V dropped 6 bases and J dropped 2; count of bases not matched to a gene: 2. Germline CDR1 reads LNHDA; CDR2 reads SQIVND (reference sequence). The CDR3 consists of 13 residues.

The rearrangement joins TRBV29-1 to TRBJ2-5; unclear D gene. Trimming left V 7 bases short and J 3 bases short, with 6 bases between. This CDR3 comprises 10 residues. Germline CDR1 reads SQVTM; CDR2 reads ANQGSEA. CDR3: CSDPEETQYF. The CDR3 nucleotides are TGCAGCGACCCAGAAGAGACCCAGTACTTC.

The chain carries TRBV5-1 and TRBJ2-6, with 7 bases matching TRBD2. V was pared by 3 bases and J by 6 bases, with 9 bases of the junction left unmatched. CDR3 length: 16 residues. Germline V gives CDR1 SGHRS, CDR2 YFSETQ. The CDR3 sequence is CASSSLPGRAANVLTF. The CDR3 DNA sequence: TGCGCCAGCAGCTCGCTCCCGGGGAGGGCGGCCAACGTCCTGACTTTC.

The chain employs TRBV7-2 and TRBJ2-1; 9 bases map to TRBD2. CDR1 is SGHTA and CDR2 is FQGNSA in the germline V gene. CDR3 length: 15 residues. The V gene end was trimmed by 6 bases and the J gene end by 6 bases; junction bases not matched to a gene: 9. CDR3 loop: CASSRKRGALNEQFF. The CDR3 bases are TGTGCCAGCAGTAGAAAGCGGGGGGCCCTCAATGAGCAGTTCTTC.

Only one count was recorded for this clone. The CDR3 loop is CASSDGTFSSYEQYF. In DNA, the CDR3 is TGTGCCAGCAGTGATGGGACTTTCAGCTCCTACGAGCAGTACTTC. V gene TRBV2 combines with J gene TRBJ2-7; D possibly corresponds to TRBD2 (6 bases). The CDR3 has 15 amino acids. Germline loops: CDR1 SNHLY, CDR2 FYNNEI. V was shortened by 3 bases and J by 0 bases, with 12 bases between the two germline ends.

The chain recombines TRBV4-1 with TRBJ1-2; TRBD1 matches at 7 bases. The germline CDR1 and CDR2 sequences are MGHRA and YSYEKL. J lost 4 bases, V lost 3 bases, and 8 bases had no gene match. CDR3 length: 15 amino acids. The CDR3 here is CASSQGSTGIYGYTF. The CDR3 DNA reads TGCGCCAGCAGCCAGGGATCGACAGGGATCTATGGCTACACCTTC.

This chain links TRBV19 with TRBJ1-2; D is possibly TRBD1 (5 bases). The germline V and J ends were trimmed by 6 bases and 4 bases, with 18 bases remaining between them. Germline CDR1 reads LNHDA; CDR2 reads SQIVND (reference sequence). The CDR3 loop spans 15 amino acids. The CDR3 loop is CASRGISGMGYGYTF. In DNA form, the CDR3 reads TGTGCCAGTAGAGGAATCTCAGGGATGGGCTATGGCTACACCTTC.

V usage is TRBV4-1 and J usage is TRBJ2-5; 9 bases are a match to TRBD1. The germline CDR1 and CDR2 sequences are MGHRA and YSYEKL. V shed 1 base, J shed 1 base, and the junction held 7 bases outside the gene matches. The CDR3 runs to 17 residues. Here the CDR3 reads CASSQAPPGQGQETQYF. The CDR3 DNA reads as TGCGCCAGCAGCCAAGCACCACCGGGACAGGGCCAAGAGACCCAGTACTTC.

The V and J genes are TRBV7-2 and TRBJ1-6, with D perhaps matching TRBD1 (5 bases). Germline-derived CDR1 and CDR2 are SGHTA and FQGNSA. Trimming shortened V by 8 bases and J by 7 bases, and 15 bases separated the two germline ends. The CDR3 consists of 14 residues. The CDR3 sequence: CASAQGFRNSPLHF. The CDR3 DNA reads TGTGCCAGCGCCCAGGGTTTTCGGAATTCACCCCTCCACTTT.

This clone is a singleton in its sample. V is TRBV11-2 and J is TRBJ2-3, with 8 bases identical to TRBD1. Germline V gene data show CDR1 as SGHAT and CDR2 as FQNNGV. The V segment lost 1 base and the J segment 3 bases; nucleotides outside the gene matches: 9. This CDR3 is 17 amino acids long. CDR3 coding DNA: TGTGCCAGCAGCTTAGGACAGGGGACACAAAAGACAGATACGCAGTATTTT. Its protein is CASSLGQGTQKTDTQYF.

This clone appeared once. This rearrangement joins TRBV2 to TRBJ1-1; possibly TRBD1 for D (6 bases). The germline V gene has CDR1 SNHLY and CDR2 FYNNEI. The V gene lost 6 bases and the J gene lost 1 base, with 18 bases spanning the gap. The CDR3 covers 16 residues. The CDR3 DNA follows: TGTGCCAGCAGCCCAAGACAGGTTATGTCGAACACTGAAGCTTTCTTT. It translates to CASSPRQVMSNTEAFF.

V is TRBV19 and J is TRBJ1-6; 10 positions agree with TRBD1. The V gene end was trimmed by 5 bases and the J gene end by 5 bases; junction bases not matched to a gene: 6. The CDR3 is 16 amino acids. Germline assignment: CDR1 LNHDA and CDR2 SQIVND (reference sequence). The CDR3 DNA follows: TGTGCCAGTAGTCTTCGACAGGGGGCGGATAATTCACCCCTCCACTTT. Protein product: CASSLRQGADNSPLHF.